The next 26 T cell receptor beta chains were all read from a single sample in a study of blood T cell repertoires in COVID-19. Profiling relied on immunoSEQ multiplex PCR, and the TCRdb table lists in-frame clones only, not all of them. This sample has 150,000 to 200,000 clones, with 80% to 85% found just once. The sequenced material came from peripheral blood. These receptors were taken from a human donor with acute or convalescent COVID-19. The donor label of this sample is uncertain.

The gene calls are TRBV20-1 and TRBJ1-2; tentative D call: TRBD1 (6 bases). The CDR3 sequence is 11 residues long. Trimming stripped 0 bases from V and 8 bases from J, with 7 bases between. The V gene's germline CDR1 is DFQATT and CDR2 SNEGSKA (reference sequence). CDR3 amino acids: CSARDGGGYTF. The DNA of the CDR3 is TGCAGTGCTAGAGATGGGGGCGGCTACACCTTC.

The rearrangement links TRBV2 to TRBJ2-1, with 8 bases identical to TRBD2. The junction had 9 bases not matched to a gene; V was cut back by 5 bases and J by 6 bases. CDR3 length: 15 residues. Per the germline V gene, CDR1 is SNHLY and CDR2 is FYNNEI. CDR3 coding DNA: TGTGCCAGCAGTCTAAGCGGGGGCCTTACCAATGAGCAGTTCTTC. This sequence encodes CASSLSGGLTNEQFF.

The rearrangement uses TRBV5-4 and TRBJ1-1; D gene ambiguous. The V end lost 3 bases, the J end lost 1 base, and 10 bases lay between the germline ends. Germline CDR1 reads SGHNT; CDR2 reads YYREEE (reference sequence). This CDR3 region has 14 residues. The CDR3 is CASSYREANTEAFF. The CDR3, as DNA: TGTGCCAGCAGCTACCGGGAAGCGAACACTGAAGCTTTCTTT.

CDR3 sequence (DNA): TGTGCCAGCAGTTTGGGGGGGAAGGATACGCAGTATTTT. It is translated as CASSLGGKDTQYF. The rearrangement uses TRBV28 and TRBJ2-3, with 7 positions matching TRBD2. Per germline, CDR1 MDHEN and CDR2 SYDVKM. CDR3 size: 13 residues. V gave up 3 bases and J gave up 6 bases; unmatched junction bases: 3.

The CDR3 loop reads CASSLNPSGRDTGELFF. CDR3 coding DNA: TGTGCCAGCAGCTTAAACCCTAGCGGGAGAGACACCGGGGAGCTGTTTTTT. The rearrangement joins TRBV7-3 to TRBJ2-2; TRBD2 agrees at 10 bases. Germline V CDR1 and CDR2: SGHTA, FQGTGA. The CDR3 covers 17 residues. V shed 1 base, J shed 3 bases, and the junction held 5 bases outside the gene matches.

This clone was recorded a few times. The rearrangement joins TRBV5-6 to TRBJ1-2, with 8 bases fitting TRBD1. CDR1 and CDR2 (germline): SGHDT, YYEEEE. This CDR3 region has 13 residues. V was pared by 4 bases and J by 8 bases, with 7 bases of the junction left unmatched. In DNA form, the CDR3 reads TGTGCCAGCAGCAGAACAGGGGGGGAAGGCTACACCTTC. Translation gives CASSRTGGEGYTF. Full variable domain (outside the CDR3, taken from reference TRBV5-6 and TRBJ1-2): DAGVTQSPTHLIKTRGQQVTLRCSPKSGHDTVSWYQQALGQGPQFIFQYYEEEERQRGNFPDRFSGHQFPNYSSELNVNALLLGDSALYLCASSRTGGEGYTFGSGTRLTVV.

The rearrangement joins TRBV30 to TRBJ1-3, with TRBD1 as a possible D gene (5 bases). The germline V and J ends were trimmed by 0 bases and 4 bases, with 10 bases remaining between them. The CDR3 is 14 residues long. Germline V gene data show CDR1 as GTSNPN and CDR2 as SVGIG (reference sequence). The CDR3 sequence: CAWSVLGLGNTIYF. In nucleotides, the CDR3 is TGTGCCTGGAGTGTACTGGGACTGGGAAACACCATATATTTT.

The chain couples TRBV19 to TRBJ2-3; TRBD2 matches 14 bases. CDR3 length equals 18 residues. The V segment lost 3 bases and the J segment 0 bases; nucleotides outside the gene matches: 5. Germline V gene data show CDR1 as LNHDA and CDR2 as SQIVND (reference sequence). The CDR3 DNA sequence: TGTGCCAGTAGTATCAGGGGACTAGCGGGAGTTAGCACAGATACGCAGTATTTT. Protein product: CASSIRGLAGVSTDTQYF.

This clone was observed a single time. V gene TRBV2 combines with J gene TRBJ2-1; 12 bases fit TRBD2. The CDR3 contains 17 residues. Germline CDR1 SNHLY, CDR2 FYNNEI. The V segment lost 1 base and the J segment 7 bases; nucleotides outside the gene matches: 8. The CDR3 protein is CASSEGQASGGANEQFF. DNA of the CDR3: TGTGCCAGCAGTGAAGGGCAGGCTAGCGGGGGGGCTAATGAGCAGTTCTTC.

CDR3 DNA: TGCAGTGCTAGAGTCAGAGAGACCCAGTACTTC. Its protein product is CSARVRETQYF. This rearrangement joins TRBV20-1 to TRBJ2-5; D gene uncertain. The V end was cut by 1 base, the J end by 4 bases, with 4 bases between. This CDR3 comprises 11 residues. CDR1 and CDR2 from the germline V gene are DFQATT and SNEGSKA (reference sequence).

Here the CDR3 reads CASSPGLAGANEQYF. The CDR3 coding sequence is TGTGCCAGCAGCCCGGGACTAGCGGGTGCGAACGAGCAGTACTTC. This rearrangement joins TRBV5-4 to TRBJ2-7; 12 bases align to TRBD2. This CDR3 is built from 15 residues. CDR1 SGHNT and CDR2 YYREEE come from the germline V gene (reference sequence). With V trimmed by 4 bases and J by 5 bases, 7 bases remained unmatched.

The J gene is TRBJ2-7, the V gene TRBV19, with TRBD1 matching 9 bases. Trimming at V came to 5 bases and at J to 0 bases, leaving 5 bases not matched to a gene. CDR1 and CDR2 (germline): LNHDA, SQIVND (reference sequence). This CDR3 region has 15 residues. The CDR3 nucleotides are TGTGCCAGTAGTTTACCGGGACAGGGCTCCTACGAGCAGTACTTC. This encodes CASSLPGQGSYEQYF.

The genes are TRBV29-1 and TRBJ1-2, with D tentatively TRBD1 (6 bases). The CDR3 totals 14 residues. From germline, CDR1 is SQVTM and CDR2 ANQGSEA. Between the trimmed V and J ends, which lost 0 bases and 4 bases, there was a span of 12 bases. CDR3 bases: TGCAGCGTTGAAGACGTTGCACAGGGCTATGGCTACACCTTC. This translates into CSVEDVAQGYGYTF.

The sample holds a few counts of this clone. The rearrangement uses TRBV14 and TRBJ2-7, with 9 bases lining up with TRBD1. V lost 1 base and J lost 10; bases outside the gene matches: 11. CDR1 and CDR2 from the germline V gene are SGHDN and FVKESK. The CDR3 covers 15 residues. CDR3 loop: CASSQVRDRDSVQYF. CDR3 bases: TGTGCCAGCAGCCAAGTACGGGACAGGGATTCGGTCCAGTACTTC.

This CDR3 is CASSLRRNKITQYF. As DNA, the CDR3 is TGTGCCAGCAGCTTGAGGCGGAATAAGATAACCCAGTACTTC. The chain links TRBV5-8 to TRBJ2-5, with D uncertain. V shed 1 base and J shed 8 bases, with 15 bases lying between them. The CDR3 consists of 14 residues. From germline, CDR1 is SGHTS and CDR2 YDEGEE.

The chain joins TRBV11-1 to TRBJ2-1; D may be TRBD1 (6 bases). The V gene lost 3 bases and the J gene lost 8 bases, with 17 bases spanning the gap. In germline, CDR1 is SGHAT, CDR2 FQDESV (reference sequence). The CDR3 runs 15 residues. CDR3 nucleotides: TGTGCCAGCAGCTTCCAGGGGCTGGTTACGGATGAGCAGTTCTTC. It yields the protein CASSFQGLVTDEQFF.

CDR3 DNA sequence: TGCGCCAGCAGCTTGGATGTGACAGGTGTCCCCTACAATGAGCAGTTCTTC. As protein: CASSLDVTGVPYNEQFF. The gene calls are TRBV5-1 and TRBJ2-1; a possible D gene is TRBD1 (6 bases). V lost 0 bases to trimming and J lost 2 bases, with 15 bases between them. Per the germline V gene, CDR1 is SGHRS and CDR2 is YFSETQ. The CDR3 has 17 amino acids.

The chain carries TRBV11-2 and TRBJ1-3; tentative D call: TRBD1 (5 bases). The germline gives CDR1 SGHAT, CDR2 FQNNGV. The CDR3 extends over 15 amino acids. Trimming left V 5 bases short and J 0 bases short, with 11 bases between. CDR3 amino acids: CASSSDSYSGNTIYF. The CDR3 DNA follows: TGTGCCAGCAGCAGCGACAGTTACTCTGGAAACACCATATATTTT.

The chain couples TRBV6-1 to TRBJ1-2; TRBD1 might be the D (5 bases). This CDR3 comprises 13 residues. V was clipped by 3 bases and J by 8 bases, with 13 bases between them. Germline CDR1 reads MNHNS; CDR2 reads SASEGT. In nucleotides, the CDR3 is TGTGCCAGCAGTGAGGCGGGGCTGATCGGCTACACCTTC. As protein: CASSEAGLIGYTF.

This clone was seen just once. The chain couples TRBV19 to TRBJ2-3; 8 bases line up with TRBD2. Germline values: CDR1 LNHDA, CDR2 SQIVND (reference sequence). The CDR3 is 17 residues long. Trimming took 2 bases from V and 1 from J; bases not matched to a gene: 8. The DNA of the CDR3 is TGTGCCAGTAGTATAACCCGAGGAGCGGGAGGCACAGATACGCAGTATTTT. Protein sequence: CASSITRGAGGTDTQYF.

This chain connects TRBV7-2 to TRBJ1-1, with D hard to call. V was shortened by 7 bases and J by 4 bases, with 13 bases between the two germline ends. The CDR3 spans 13 residues. CDR1 is SGHTA, CDR2 FQGNSA, per germline. The CDR3 here is CASILRGGTEAFF. DNA for the CDR3: TGTGCCAGCATCCTCCGGGGAGGCACTGAAGCTTTCTTT.

The chain combines TRBV9 with TRBJ2-2; D may be TRBD2 (5 bases). The CDR3 spans 17 residues. Germline assignment: CDR1 SGDLS and CDR2 YYNGEE. Trimming removed 4 bases at V and 0 bases at J, with 16 bases between. CDR3 nucleotides: TGTGCCAGCAGCATCGAGTATAGCGATGCGAACACCGGGGAGCTGTTTTTT. Translated: CASSIEYSDANTGELFF.

This chain links TRBV29-1 with TRBJ2-2, with D possibly matching TRBD1 (6 bases). The V and J ends lost 7 bases and 0 bases respectively, with 15 bases between them. Germline CDR1 and CDR2: SQVTM and ANQGSEA. This CDR3 has 15 amino acids. CDR3 in amino acids: CSAGGGGTNTGELFF. The CDR3 DNA reads TGCAGCGCCGGTGGGGGCGGTACGAACACCGGGGAGCTGTTTTTT.

The chain carries TRBV3-1 (or the pseudogene TRBV3-2) and TRBJ2-5; a weak D match, TRBD2 (6 bases). CDR3 length: 15 residues. V was cut by 2 bases and J by 4 bases, with 14 bases left in between. Germline V gene data show CDR1 as LGHDT and CDR2 as YNNKEL (reference sequence). The CDR3 nucleotides are TGTGCCAGCAGCCAACTGGGGACTGGCGGAGAGACCCAGTACTTC. It yields the protein CASSQLGTGGETQYF.

The chain uses TRBV10-2 and TRBJ1-5; perhaps TRBD1 as D (5 bases). The V end lost 5 bases, the J end lost 0 bases, and 11 bases lay between the germline ends. Germline V gene data show CDR1 as WSHSY and CDR2 as SAAADI. The CDR3 covers 15 residues. CDR3: CASSSQGNSNQPQHF. The CDR3 bases are TGCGCCAGCAGTTCTCAGGGTAATAGCAATCAGCCCCAGCATTTT.

Only a few counts were recorded for this clone. The J gene is TRBJ1-4, the V gene TRBV7-9, with D tentatively TRBD1 (6 bases). The CDR3 covers 12 residues. The germline V gene has CDR1 SEHNR and CDR2 FQNEAQ (reference sequence). V was pared by 2 bases and J by 15 bases, with 13 bases between. As DNA, the CDR3 is TGTGCCAGCAGCTTACCGGGGGGGCCTTTGTTTTTT. Amino acid sequence: CASSLPGGPLFF.